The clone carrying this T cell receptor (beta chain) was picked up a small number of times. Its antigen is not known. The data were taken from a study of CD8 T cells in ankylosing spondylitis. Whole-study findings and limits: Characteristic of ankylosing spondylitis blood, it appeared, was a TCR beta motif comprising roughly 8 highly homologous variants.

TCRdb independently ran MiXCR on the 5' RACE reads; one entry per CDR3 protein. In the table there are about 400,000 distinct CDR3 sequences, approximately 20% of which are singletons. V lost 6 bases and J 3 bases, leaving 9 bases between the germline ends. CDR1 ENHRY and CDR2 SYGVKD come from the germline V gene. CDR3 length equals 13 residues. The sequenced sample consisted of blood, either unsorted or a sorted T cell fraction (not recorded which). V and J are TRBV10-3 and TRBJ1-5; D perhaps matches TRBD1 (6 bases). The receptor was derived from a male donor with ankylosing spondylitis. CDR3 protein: CAIRDRSNQPQHF. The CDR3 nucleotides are TGTGCCATCAGGGACAGATCCAATCAGCCCCAGCATTTT.